This T cell receptor (beta chain) appears in the sequencing data of a study of T cell changes during pregnancy in multiple sclerosis. Profiling relied on immunoSEQ multiplex PCR, and the TCRdb table lists in-frame clones only, not all of them. The table has 100,000 to 150,000 clones, 93% seen once. Germline CDR1 MGHRA, CDR2 YSYEKL. The CDR3 contains 14 residues. The V segment lost 4 bases and the J segment 2 bases; nucleotides outside the gene matches: 4. The sequence came from a female donor with multiple sclerosis, enrolled in a pregnancy study. The sequences come from peripheral blood, collected before pregnancy. The V gene is TRBV4-1, the J gene TRBJ2-5, with 7 bases fitting TRBD1. In DNA form, the CDR3 reads TGCGCCAGCAGCCTAGGGACAGCACAAGAGACCCAGTACTTC. Translation gives CASSLGTAQETQYF.